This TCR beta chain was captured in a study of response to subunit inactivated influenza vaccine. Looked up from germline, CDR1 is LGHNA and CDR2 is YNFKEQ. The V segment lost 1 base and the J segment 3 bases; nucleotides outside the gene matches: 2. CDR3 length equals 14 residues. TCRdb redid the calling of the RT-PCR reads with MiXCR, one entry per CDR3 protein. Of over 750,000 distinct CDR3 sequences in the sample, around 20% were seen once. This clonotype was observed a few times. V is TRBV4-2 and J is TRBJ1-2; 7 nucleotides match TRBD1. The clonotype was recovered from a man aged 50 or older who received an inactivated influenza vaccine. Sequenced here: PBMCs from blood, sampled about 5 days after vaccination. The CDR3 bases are TGTGCCAGCAGCCAAGGGGACAGCGACTATGGCTACACCTTC. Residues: CASSQGDSDYGYTF.